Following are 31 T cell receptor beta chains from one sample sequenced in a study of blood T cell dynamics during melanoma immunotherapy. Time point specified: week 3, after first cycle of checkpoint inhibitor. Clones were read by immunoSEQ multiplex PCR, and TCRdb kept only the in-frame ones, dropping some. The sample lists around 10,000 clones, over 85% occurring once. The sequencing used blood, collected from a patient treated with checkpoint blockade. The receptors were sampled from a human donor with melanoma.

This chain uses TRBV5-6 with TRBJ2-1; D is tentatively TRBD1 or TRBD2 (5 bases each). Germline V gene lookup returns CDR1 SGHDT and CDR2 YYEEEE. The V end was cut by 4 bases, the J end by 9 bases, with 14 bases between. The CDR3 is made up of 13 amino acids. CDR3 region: CASSHGIRGEQFF. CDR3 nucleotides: TGTGCCAGCAGCCACGGGATTAGGGGTGAGCAGTTCTTC.

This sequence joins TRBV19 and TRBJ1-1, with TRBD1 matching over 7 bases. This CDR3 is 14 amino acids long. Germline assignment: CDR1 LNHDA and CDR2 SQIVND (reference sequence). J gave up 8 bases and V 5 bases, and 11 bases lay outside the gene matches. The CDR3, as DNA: TGTGCCAGTAGTCCATTCGCCAGGGGGGGCGAAGCTTTCTTT. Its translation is CASSPFARGGEAFF.

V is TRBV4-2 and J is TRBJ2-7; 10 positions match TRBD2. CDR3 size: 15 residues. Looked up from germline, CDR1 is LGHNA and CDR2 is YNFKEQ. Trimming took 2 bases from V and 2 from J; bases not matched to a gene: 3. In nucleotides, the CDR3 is TGTGCCAGCAGCCAACGAGCGGGAGGGCCCTACGAGCAGTACTTC. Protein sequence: CASSQRAGGPYEQYF.

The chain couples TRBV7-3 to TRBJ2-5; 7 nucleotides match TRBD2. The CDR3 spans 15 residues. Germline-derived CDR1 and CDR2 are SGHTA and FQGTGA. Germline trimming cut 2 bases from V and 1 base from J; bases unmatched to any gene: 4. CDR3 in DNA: TGTGCCAGCAGCTTACTGGGCGGGAGCCAAGAGACCCAGTACTTC. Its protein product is CASSLLGGSQETQYF.

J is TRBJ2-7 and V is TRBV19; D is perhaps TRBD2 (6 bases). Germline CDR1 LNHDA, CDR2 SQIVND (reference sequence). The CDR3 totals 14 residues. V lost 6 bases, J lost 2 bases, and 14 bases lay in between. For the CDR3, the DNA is TGTGCCAGTAGCCCCGCGTGGGGGGCCTACGAGCAGTACTTC. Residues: CASSPAWGAYEQYF.

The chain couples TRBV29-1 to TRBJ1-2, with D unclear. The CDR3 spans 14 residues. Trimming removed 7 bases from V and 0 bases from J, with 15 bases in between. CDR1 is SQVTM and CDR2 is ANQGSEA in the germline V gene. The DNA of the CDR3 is TGCAGCGCGGATTTGGGAGCGACTAACTATGGCTACACCTTC. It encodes CSADLGATNYGYTF.

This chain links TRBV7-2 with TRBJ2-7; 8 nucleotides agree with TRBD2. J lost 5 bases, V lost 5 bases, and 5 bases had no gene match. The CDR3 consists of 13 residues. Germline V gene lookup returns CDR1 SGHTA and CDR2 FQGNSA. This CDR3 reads CASSPGGANEQYF. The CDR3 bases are TGTGCCAGCAGCCCGGGGGGGGCAAACGAGCAGTACTTC.

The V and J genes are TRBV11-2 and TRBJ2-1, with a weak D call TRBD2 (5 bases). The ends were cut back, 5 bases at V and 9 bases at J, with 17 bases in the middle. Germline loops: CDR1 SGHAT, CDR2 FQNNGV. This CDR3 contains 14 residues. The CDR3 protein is CASSRGDPGREQFF. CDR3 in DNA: TGTGCCAGCAGCCGGGGAGACCCTGGGCGTGAGCAGTTCTTC.

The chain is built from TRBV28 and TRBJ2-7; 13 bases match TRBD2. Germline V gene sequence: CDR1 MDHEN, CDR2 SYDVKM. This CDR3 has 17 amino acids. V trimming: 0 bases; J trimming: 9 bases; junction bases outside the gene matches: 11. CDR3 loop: CASSLWELAGGPGRQYF. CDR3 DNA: TGTGCCAGCAGTTTATGGGAACTAGCGGGAGGGCCGGGGCGGCAGTACTTC. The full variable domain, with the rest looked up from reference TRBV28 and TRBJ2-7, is DVKVTQSSRYLVKRTGEKVFLECVQDMDHENMFWYRQDPGLGLRLIYFSYDVKMKEKGDIPEGYSVSREKKERFSLILESASTNQTSMYLCASSLWELAGGPGRQYFGPGTRLTVT.

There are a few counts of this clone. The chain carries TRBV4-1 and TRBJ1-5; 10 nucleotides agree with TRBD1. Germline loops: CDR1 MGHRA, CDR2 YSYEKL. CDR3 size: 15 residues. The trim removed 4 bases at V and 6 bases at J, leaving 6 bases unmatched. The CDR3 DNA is TGCGCCAGCAGCCCCGACAGGGGGCTTGGTCAGCCCCAGCATTTT. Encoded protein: CASSPDRGLGQPQHF.

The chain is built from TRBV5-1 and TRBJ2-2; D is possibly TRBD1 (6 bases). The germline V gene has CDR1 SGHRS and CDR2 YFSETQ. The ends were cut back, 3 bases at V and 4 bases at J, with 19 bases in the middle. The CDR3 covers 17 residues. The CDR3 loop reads CASSSNPQGDGTGELFF. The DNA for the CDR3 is TGCGCCAGCAGCTCCAATCCACAGGGTGATGGCACCGGGGAGCTGTTTTTT.

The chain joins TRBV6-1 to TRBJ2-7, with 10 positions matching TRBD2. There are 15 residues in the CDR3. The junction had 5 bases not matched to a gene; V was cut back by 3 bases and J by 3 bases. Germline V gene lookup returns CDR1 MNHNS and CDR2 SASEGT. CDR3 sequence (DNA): TGTGCCAGCAGTGACCCCGCTAGCGGGAGCTACGAGCAGTACTTC. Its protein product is CASSDPASGSYEQYF.

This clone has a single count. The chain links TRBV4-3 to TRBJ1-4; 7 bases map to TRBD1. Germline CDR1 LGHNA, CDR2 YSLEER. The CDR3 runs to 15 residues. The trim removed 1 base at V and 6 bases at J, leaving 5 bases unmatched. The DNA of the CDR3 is TGCGCCAGCAGCCAAGCCCAGGGGGGGGATGAAAAACTGTTTTTT. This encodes CASSQAQGGDEKLFF.

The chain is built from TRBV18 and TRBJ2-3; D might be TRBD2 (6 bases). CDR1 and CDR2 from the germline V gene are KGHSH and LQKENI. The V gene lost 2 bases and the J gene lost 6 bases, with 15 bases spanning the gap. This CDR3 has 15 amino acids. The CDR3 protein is CASSPSIPGLDTQYF. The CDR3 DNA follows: TGTGCCAGCTCACCAAGTATCCCGGGACTGGATACGCAGTATTTT.

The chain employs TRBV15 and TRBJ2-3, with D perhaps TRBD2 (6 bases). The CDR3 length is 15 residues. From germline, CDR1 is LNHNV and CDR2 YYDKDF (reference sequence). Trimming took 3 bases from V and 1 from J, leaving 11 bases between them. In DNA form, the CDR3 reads TGTGCCACCAGCAGGGGCGGGGCACGCACAGATACGCAGTATTTT. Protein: CATSRGGARTDTQYF.

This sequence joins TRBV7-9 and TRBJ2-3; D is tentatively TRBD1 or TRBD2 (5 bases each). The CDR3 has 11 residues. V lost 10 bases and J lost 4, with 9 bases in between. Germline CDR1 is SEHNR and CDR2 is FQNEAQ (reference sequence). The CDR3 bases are TGTGCCACCCGGGGCGCAGATACGCAGTATTTT. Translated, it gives CATRGADTQYF.

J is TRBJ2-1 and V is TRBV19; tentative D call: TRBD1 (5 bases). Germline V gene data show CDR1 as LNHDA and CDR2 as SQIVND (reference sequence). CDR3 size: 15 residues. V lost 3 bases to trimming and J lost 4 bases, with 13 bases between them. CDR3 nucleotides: TGTGCCAGTAGTATGTGGTGGGGCGGATACAATGAGCAGTTCTTC. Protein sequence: CASSMWWGGYNEQFF. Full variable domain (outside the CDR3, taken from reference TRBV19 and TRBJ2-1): DGGITQSPKYLFRKEGQNVTLSCEQNLNHDAMYWYRQDPGQGLRLIYYSQIVNDFQKGDIAEGYSVSREKKESFPLTVTSAQKNPTAFYLCASSMWWGGYNEQFFGPGTRLTVL.

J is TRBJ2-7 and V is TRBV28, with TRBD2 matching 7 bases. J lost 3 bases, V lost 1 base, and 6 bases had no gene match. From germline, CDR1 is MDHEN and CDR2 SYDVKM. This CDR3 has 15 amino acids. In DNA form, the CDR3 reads TGTGCCAGCAGTTTATTGGGGGGGATCCTCTACGAGCAGTACTTC. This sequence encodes CASSLLGGILYEQYF. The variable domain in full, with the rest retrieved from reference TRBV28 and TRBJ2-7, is DVKVTQSSRYLVKRTGEKVFLECVQDMDHENMFWYRQDPGLGLRLIYFSYDVKMKEKGDIPEGYSVSREKKERFSLILESASTNQTSMYLCASSLLGGILYEQYFGPGTRLTVT.

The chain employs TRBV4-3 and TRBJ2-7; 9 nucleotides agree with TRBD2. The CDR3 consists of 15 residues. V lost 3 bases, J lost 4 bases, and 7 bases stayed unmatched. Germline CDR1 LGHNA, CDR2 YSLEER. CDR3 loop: CASSQEGSGRYEQYF. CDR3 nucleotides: TGCGCCAGCAGCCAGGAGGGTAGCGGGAGATACGAGCAGTACTTC.

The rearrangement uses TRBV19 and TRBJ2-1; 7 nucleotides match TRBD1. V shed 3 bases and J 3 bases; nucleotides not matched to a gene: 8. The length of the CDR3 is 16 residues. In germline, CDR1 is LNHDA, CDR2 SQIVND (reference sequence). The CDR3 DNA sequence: TGTGCCAGTAGTATGGTGGGGCAGGGGGACTACAATGAGCAGTTCTTC. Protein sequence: CASSMVGQGDYNEQFF. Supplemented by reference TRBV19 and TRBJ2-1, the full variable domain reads DGGITQSPKYLFRKEGQNVTLSCEQNLNHDAMYWYRQDPGQGLRLIYYSQIVNDFQKGDIAEGYSVSREKKESFPLTVTSAQKNPTAFYLCASSMVGQGDYNEQFFGPGTRLTVL.

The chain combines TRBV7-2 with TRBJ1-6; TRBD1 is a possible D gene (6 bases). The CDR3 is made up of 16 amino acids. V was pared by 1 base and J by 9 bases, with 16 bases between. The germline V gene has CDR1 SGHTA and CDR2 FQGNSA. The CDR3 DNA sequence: TGTGCCAGCAGCTTAGTCGCGGGGGCGGGCGGTTCACCCCTCCACTTT. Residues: CASSLVAGAGGSPLHF.

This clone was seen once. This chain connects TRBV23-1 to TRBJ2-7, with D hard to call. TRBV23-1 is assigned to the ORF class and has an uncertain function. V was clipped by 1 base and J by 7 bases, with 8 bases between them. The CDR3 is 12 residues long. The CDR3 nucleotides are TGCGCCAGCAGTCAATGCTCCCTAGAGCAGTACTTC. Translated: CASSQCSLEQYF.

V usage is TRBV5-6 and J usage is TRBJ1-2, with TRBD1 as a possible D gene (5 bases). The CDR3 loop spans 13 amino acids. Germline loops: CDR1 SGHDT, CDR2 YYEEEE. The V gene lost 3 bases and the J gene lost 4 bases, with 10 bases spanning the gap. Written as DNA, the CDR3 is TGTGCCAGCAGCTCGGGGGAATTCTATGGCTACACCTTC. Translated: CASSSGEFYGYTF.

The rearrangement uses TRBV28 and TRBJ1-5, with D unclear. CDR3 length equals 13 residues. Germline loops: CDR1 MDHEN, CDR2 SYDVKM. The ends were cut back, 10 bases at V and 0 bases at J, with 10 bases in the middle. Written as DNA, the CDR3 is TGTGCCACCCGGCAGCATAGCAATCAGCCCCAGCATTTT. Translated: CATRQHSNQPQHF.

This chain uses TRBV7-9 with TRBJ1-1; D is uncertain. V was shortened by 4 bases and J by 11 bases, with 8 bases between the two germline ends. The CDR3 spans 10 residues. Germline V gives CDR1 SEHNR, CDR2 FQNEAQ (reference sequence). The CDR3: CASSSPGAFF. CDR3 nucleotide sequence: TGTGCCAGCAGCTCCCCTGGGGCTTTCTTT.

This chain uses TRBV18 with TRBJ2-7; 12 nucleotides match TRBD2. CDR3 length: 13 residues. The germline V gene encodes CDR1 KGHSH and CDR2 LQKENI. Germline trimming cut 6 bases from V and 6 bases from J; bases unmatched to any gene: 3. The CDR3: CASSPSGRGEQYF. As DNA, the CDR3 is TGTGCCAGCTCCCCTAGCGGGAGGGGCGAGCAGTACTTC.

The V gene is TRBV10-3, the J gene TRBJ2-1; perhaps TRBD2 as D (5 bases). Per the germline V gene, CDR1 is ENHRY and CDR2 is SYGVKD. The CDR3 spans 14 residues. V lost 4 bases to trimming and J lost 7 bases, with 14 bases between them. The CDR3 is CAISAAGPRNEQFF. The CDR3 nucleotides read TGTGCCATCAGTGCGGCGGGCCCACGTAATGAGCAGTTCTTC.

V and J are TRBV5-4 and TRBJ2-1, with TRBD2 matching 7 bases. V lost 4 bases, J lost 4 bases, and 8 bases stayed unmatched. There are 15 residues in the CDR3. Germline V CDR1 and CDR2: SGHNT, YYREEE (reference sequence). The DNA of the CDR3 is TGTGCCAGCAGCCCCGGGGAGGGATGGTACAATGAGCAGTTCTTC. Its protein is CASSPGEGWYNEQFF.

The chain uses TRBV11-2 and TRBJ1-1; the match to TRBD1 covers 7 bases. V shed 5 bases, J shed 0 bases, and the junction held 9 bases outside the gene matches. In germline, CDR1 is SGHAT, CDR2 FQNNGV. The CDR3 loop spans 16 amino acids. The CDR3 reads CASSPRTGPMNTEAFF. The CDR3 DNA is TGTGCCAGCAGCCCCCGGACAGGCCCCATGAACACTGAAGCTTTCTTT.

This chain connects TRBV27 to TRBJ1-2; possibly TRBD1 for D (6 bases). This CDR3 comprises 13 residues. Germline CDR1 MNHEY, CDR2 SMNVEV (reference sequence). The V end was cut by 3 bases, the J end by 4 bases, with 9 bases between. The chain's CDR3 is CASSLGHRYGYTF. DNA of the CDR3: TGTGCCAGCAGTTTGGGACACCGCTATGGCTACACCTTC.

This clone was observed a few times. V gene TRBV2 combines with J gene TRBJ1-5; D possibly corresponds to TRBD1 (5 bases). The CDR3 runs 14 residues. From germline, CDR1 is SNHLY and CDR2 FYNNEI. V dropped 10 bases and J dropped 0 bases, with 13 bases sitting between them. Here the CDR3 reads CAIREGNSNQPQHF. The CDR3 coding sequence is TGTGCCATCAGGGAGGGGAATAGCAATCAGCCCCAGCATTTT.